This TCR beta chain was sequenced in a study of beta chain features in type 1 diabetes. The study, taken as a whole, reports: HLA influence on TCRB rearrangement stayed unresolved here. TCRB CDR3s from Type 1 diabetes patients were moderately but significantly shorter in all four CD4+ subsets.

Cell sorting via CD45RO/CCR7/CD25/CD127/CD95/CD27 was performed to obtain CD4+ naive, central memory, regulatory and stem cell-like memory cells. V shed 5 bases and J 4 bases; nucleotides not matched to a gene: 6. Germline lookup yields CDR1 MNHEY and CDR2 SVGAGI. The CDR3 runs to 15 residues. Expressed TCRB transcripts were sequenced because the entire RNA isolate underwent reverse transcription. Sequencing of naive, central memory and regulatory T cell samples gave an average of around 3.6 million reads. The data were produced by immunoSEQ multiplex PCR, yet TCRdb's version contains in-frame clones alone and is incomplete. This table has about 240,000 clones, more than 11% appearing once. For this clone: Its cognate antigen is unknown.

The sample taken for sequencing was naive CD4+ T cells from blood. The gene calls are TRBV6-5 and TRBJ2-5, with 11 bases aligning to TRBD1. The TCR was taken from a man in his thirties or forties with type 1 diabetes. The CDR3 coding sequence is TGTGCCAGCAGTCCACCCGGGACAGGGGGAGAGACCCAGTACTTC. This encodes CASSPPGTGGETQYF.